This T cell receptor beta chain was captured by sequencing in a study of cytomegalovirus exposure and HLA in healthy donors. Study-wide findings and caveats: A few V segments could not be told apart, such as TRBV6-2 and TRBV6-3, and were left out. Most of the CMV-associated TCR beta chains (in a later analysis) appeared to be HLA-restricted.

The CDR3 is 17 amino acids. The J segment lost 2 bases and the V segment lost 3 bases, leaving 12 bases of the junction unmatched. Germline values: CDR1 SGDLS, CDR2 YYNGEE. Concerning this clone: Antigen unknown.

PCR primers comprised 60 Vbeta and 13 Jbeta primers. Method: immunoSEQ multiplex PCR; TCRdb's copy keeps in-frame clones and lacks some. The data hold roughly 180,000 clones, with roughly four fifths observed a single time. Every donor was a healthy person donating bone marrow. There were likely unrecorded immune exposures, though donors were nominally healthy when sampled. The material sequenced was PBMCs. The V gene is TRBV9, the J gene TRBJ2-5; 8 nucleotides align to TRBD2. This clonotype was obtained from a female donor in good health and CMV-seronegative. The CDR3 spells CASSGKGGTSLQETQYF. CDR3 nucleotide sequence: TGTGCCAGCAGCGGCAAGGGGGGGACTAGTCTTCAAGAGACCCAGTACTTC.